The 17 T cell receptor beta chains presented below share a single source sample, sequenced in a study of identical twins. TCRdb itself ran the 5' RACE reads through MiXCR, one entry per CDR3 protein. The sample lists about 470,000 distinct CDR3 sequences, roughly 26% occurring once. These sequences were also reported in another study, on T cells expressing NK-cell markers.

The sample was CD4+ T cells sorted from blood. These receptors all come from a woman aged 18-30 years in good health.

This clonotype was observed a few times. The V gene is TRBV6-5, the J gene TRBJ2-4; weak D call: TRBD1 (6 bases). Trimming took 5 bases from V and 0 from J, leaving 14 bases between them. This CDR3 has 16 amino acids. The germline CDR1 and CDR2 sequences are MNHEY and SVGAGI. The CDR3 loop is CASSHKQGRAKNIQYF. For the CDR3, the DNA is TGTGCCAGCAGTCACAAACAGGGAAGAGCCAAAAACATTCAGTACTTC.

This clonotype was counted between two and nine times. V usage is TRBV20-1 and J usage is TRBJ2-1; 10 nucleotides match TRBD2. J was trimmed by 7 bases and V by 1 base; bases with no gene match: 7. CDR3 length equals 15 residues. CDR1 and CDR2 from the germline V gene are DFQATT and SNEGSKA (reference sequence). DNA of the CDR3: TGCAGTGCTAGAGCCCCGGGACTAGCGTTGAATGAGCAGTTCTTC. Amino acid sequence: CSARAPGLALNEQFF.

This clonotype appeared a few times. J is TRBJ1-4 and V is TRBV10-3; D unresolved. V lost 10 bases and J lost 3, with 12 bases in between. The CDR3 consists of 13 residues. Germline V gives CDR1 ENHRY, CDR2 SYGVKD. The CDR3 DNA follows: TGTGCCACAGGATCGACTGCTAATGAAAAACTGTTTTTT. Translation: CATGSTANEKLFF.

The chain combines TRBV4-3 with TRBJ2-5, with 10 bases aligning to TRBD1. V was pared by 3 bases and J by 11 bases, with 12 bases of the junction left unmatched. The CDR3 extends over 15 amino acids. Germline V gives CDR1 LGHNA, CDR2 YSLEER. CDR3 sequence reads: CASSQSAGTGAVQYF. The CDR3, as DNA: TGCGCCAGCAGCCAGTCGGCCGGGACAGGGGCGGTGCAGTACTTC.

This sequence joins TRBV29-1 and TRBJ2-3, with TRBD2 as a possible D gene (5 bases). The CDR3 is 14 residues long. CDR1 SQVTM and CDR2 ANQGSEA come from the germline V gene. V gave up 7 bases and J gave up 2 bases, with 16 bases separating them. The CDR3 is CSGRAEIFTDTQYF. The CDR3, as DNA: TGCAGCGGGCGGGCAGAAATCTTCACAGATACGCAGTATTTT.

This clonotype has a handful of counts. The chain carries TRBV5-1 and TRBJ2-7; unclear D gene. V was pared by 1 base and J by 0 bases, with 14 bases between. Germline CDR1 reads SGHRS; CDR2 reads YFSETQ. The CDR3 has 16 amino acids. The DNA of the CDR3 is TGCGCCAGCAGCTTGTTTTCCGGCCAGAGCTCCTACGAGCAGTACTTC. Translated: CASSLFSGQSSYEQYF.

This clonotype came up once. A read error may be the cause here, since a much bigger clone is one base away. The J gene is TRBJ2-1, the V gene TRBV27, with 7 positions matching TRBD2. Germline V CDR1 and CDR2: MNHEY, SMNVEV (reference sequence). This CDR3 region has 14 residues. V gave up 6 bases and J gave up 6 bases; unmatched junction bases: 8. CDR3 amino acids: CASRPGGTFNEQFF. In DNA form, the CDR3 reads TGTGCCAGCAGACCCGGGGGGACCTTCAATGAGCAGTTCTTC.

This chain links TRBV12-3 or TRBV12-4 with TRBJ2-3; D possibly corresponds to TRBD1 (6 bases). The CDR3 is 13 amino acids. Trimming left V 9 bases short and J 3 bases short, with 13 bases between. CDR3 nucleotide sequence: TGTGCCAGTAACAGGGTGGTGACAGATACGCAGTATTTT. It encodes CASNRVVTDTQYF.

This chain joins TRBV9 and TRBJ2-2, with D tentatively TRBD1 (6 bases). CDR1 and CDR2 (germline): SGDLS, YYNGEE. With 3 bases removed from V and 0 bases from J, the gap between germline ends came to 9 bases. CDR3 length: 15 amino acids. CDR3: CASSGGRANTGELFF. CDR3 nucleotides: TGTGCCAGCAGCGGGGGGCGTGCGAACACCGGGGAGCTGTTTTTT.

The chain couples TRBV4-3 to TRBJ1-2; no definite D call. V lost 2 bases to trimming and J lost 3 bases, with 13 bases between them. The germline V gene has CDR1 LGHNA and CDR2 YSLEER. The CDR3 totals 15 residues. The CDR3 reads CASSQTEVRYYGYTF. CDR3 nucleotide sequence: TGCGCCAGCAGCCAAACTGAGGTCCGGTACTATGGCTACACCTTC.

The chain recombines TRBV29-1 with TRBJ1-2; TRBD1 matches at 10 bases. Trimming at V came to 7 bases and at J to 6 bases, leaving 14 bases not matched to a gene. Germline V gives CDR1 SQVTM, CDR2 ANQGSEA. The length of the CDR3 is 15 residues. CDR3 bases: TGCAGCGCCCGATCGGGACAGGGGAAAAAGGATGGCTACACCTTC. Amino acid sequence: CSARSGQGKKDGYTF.

This chain uses TRBV10-3 with TRBJ2-3; D gene unclear. Trimming took 2 bases from V and 4 from J, leaving 7 bases between them. This CDR3 is built from 13 residues. Germline CDR1 ENHRY, CDR2 SYGVKD. This CDR3 is CAISEPPADTQYF. The CDR3 region has the DNA TGTGCCATCAGTGAGCCCCCTGCAGATACGCAGTATTTT.

This chain uses TRBV24-1 with TRBJ2-5; D may match TRBD1 or TRBD2 (5 bases each). Trimming took 3 bases from V and 5 from J, leaving 15 bases between them. The CDR3 contains 15 residues. The V gene's germline CDR1 is KGHDR and CDR2 SFDVKD. The DNA for the CDR3 is TGTGCCACCAGTGATCCTCAAGGGGACGGGGAGACCCAGTACTTC. This codes for CATSDPQGDGETQYF.

The J gene is TRBJ2-1, the V gene TRBV20-1; no clear D. The CDR3 sequence is 12 residues long. The germline V gene encodes CDR1 DFQATT and CDR2 SNEGSKA (reference sequence). V was trimmed by 3 bases and J by 6 bases, leaving 9 bases between them. The CDR3 nucleotides are TGCAGTGCTAGGCGCAGGCCCAATGAGCAGTTCTTC. This gives the protein CSARRRPNEQFF.

The chain carries TRBV5-1 and TRBJ2-1, with D maybe TRBD2 (5 bases). The CDR3 consists of 14 residues. The V gene lost 4 bases and the J gene lost 7 bases, with 15 bases spanning the gap. Germline V CDR1 and CDR2: SGHRS, YFSETQ. For the CDR3, the DNA is TGCGCCAGCAGCCTGGACCGGCCGGGGAATGAGCAGTTCTTC. Its translation is CASSLDRPGNEQFF.

This chain links TRBV2 with TRBJ2-7, with 10 bases fitting TRBD1. CDR3 length: 15 residues. Looked up from germline, CDR1 is SNHLY and CDR2 is FYNNEI. After removal of 5 bases from V and 0 bases from J, the junction contained 4 bases not matched to a gene. CDR3 region: CASSWDRGSSYEQYF. CDR3 bases: TGTGCCAGCAGTTGGGACAGGGGAAGCTCCTACGAGCAGTACTTC.

This clonotype was seen many times. CDR3 DNA: TGCGCCAGCAGCTCTACGGGACTAGCGGGAGTCCGGGGAAAAACAGATACGCAGTATTTT. Translated, it gives CASSSTGLAGVRGKTDTQYF. V gene TRBV5-1 combines with J gene TRBJ2-3; 14 positions match TRBD2. This CDR3 is 20 amino acids long. CDR1 is SGHRS, CDR2 YFSETQ, per germline. V was clipped by 3 bases and J by 3 bases; unmatched bases: 15.